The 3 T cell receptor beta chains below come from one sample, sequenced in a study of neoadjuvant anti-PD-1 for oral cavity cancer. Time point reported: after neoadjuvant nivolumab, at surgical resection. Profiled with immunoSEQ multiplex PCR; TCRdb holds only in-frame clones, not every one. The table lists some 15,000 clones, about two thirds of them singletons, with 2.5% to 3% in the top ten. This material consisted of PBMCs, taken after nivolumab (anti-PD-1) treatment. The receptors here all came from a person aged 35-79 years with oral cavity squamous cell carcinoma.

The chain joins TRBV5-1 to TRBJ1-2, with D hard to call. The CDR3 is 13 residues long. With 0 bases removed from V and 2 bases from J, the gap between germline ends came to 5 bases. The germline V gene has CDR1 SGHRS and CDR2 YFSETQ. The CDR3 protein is CASSLGNNYGYTF. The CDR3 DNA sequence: TGCGCCAGCAGCTTGGGCAACAACTATGGCTACACCTTC.

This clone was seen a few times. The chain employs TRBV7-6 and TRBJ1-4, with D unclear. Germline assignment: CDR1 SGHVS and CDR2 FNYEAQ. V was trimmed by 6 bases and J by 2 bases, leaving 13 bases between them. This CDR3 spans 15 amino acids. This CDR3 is CASSPTGLTNEKLFF. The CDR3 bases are TGTGCCAGCAGTCCTACCGGACTGACTAATGAAAAACTGTTTTTT.

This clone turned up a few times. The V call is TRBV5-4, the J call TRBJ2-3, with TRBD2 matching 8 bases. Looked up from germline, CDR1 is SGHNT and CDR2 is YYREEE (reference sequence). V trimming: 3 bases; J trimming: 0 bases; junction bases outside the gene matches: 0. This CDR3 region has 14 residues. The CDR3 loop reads CASSSSGSTDTQYF. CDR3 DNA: TGTGCCAGCAGCTCTAGCGGGAGCACAGATACGCAGTATTTT.